The clone carrying this T cell receptor beta chain came up a few times. This sample was included in a study of T cells in Graves' hyperthyroidism and ophthalmopathy. There are 12 residues in the CDR3. Trimming removed 7 bases at V and 8 bases at J, with 15 bases between. Germline values: CDR1 SQVTM, CDR2 ANQGSEA. The TCR beta CDR3 regions underwent amplification using RNA transcripts as the source. The TCR CDR3 first-round RT-PCR relied on the HTBI primer set. From the multiplex PCR reads, TCRdb called clonotypes with MiXCR, one entry per CDR3 protein. Seen here are approximately 370,000 distinct CDR3 sequences, under 15% observed once, and the top ten hold 30% to 35%.

This TCR was recovered from a woman in her 30s with Graves' hyperthyroidism. The sequencing sample was made of blood. This chain links TRBV29-1 with TRBJ2-1, with D tentatively TRBD2 (5 bases). CDR3 bases: TGCAGCGCTGACTTCACTAGGGATGAGCAGTTCTTC. Its protein product is CSADFTRDEQFF.